This TCR beta chain was identified during a study of shared clonotypes between healthy human individuals. In germline, CDR1 is SGHNT, CDR2 YENEEA. The CDR3 is 14 residues long. V was trimmed by 5 bases and J by 6 bases, leaving 16 bases between them. Assay used: immunoSEQ multiplex PCR; TCRdb lists only in-frame clones, some missing. The table lists about 2.5 million clones, just under 95% of them singletons. The chain employs TRBV11-3 and TRBJ1-1, with D tentatively TRBD1 (5 bases). The receptor comes from a man aged 18 to 29 in good health. Some clones in this sample may be carry-over from other donors' samples. Sequencing input: naive CD4+ T cells from PBMCs. The subset was: CD45RA+ positively selected. For the CDR3, the DNA is TGTGCCAGCAGCCGAGGCGACAGTAGACCTGAAGCTTTCTTT. As protein: CASSRGDSRPEAFF.